Presented here are 20 T cell receptor beta chains from one specimen sequenced in a study of regulatory T cells in long-lasting Graves disease (dated by TCRdb to 2020 to 2023). The method behind the library was multiplex PCR. The reads were generated on an Illumina HiSeq 4000. CDR3 regions were amplified by Arm-PCR with iRepertoire HTBI primers to construct TCR beta libraries. TCRdb passed the public sequencing reads through fastp at Q25 and MiXCR, retaining productive beta sequences. A single entry per CDR3 protein holds the most common genes and DNA from its merged rows. Counted in this sample were about 240,000 distinct CDR3 sequences; just over 20% of them appeared once. In total, the top ten clones hold more than 11% of the sample. Read against the paper, the sample's time point label means: newly diagnosed GD, antithyroid drugs for less than 3 months. For both TCR sequencing and RNA sequencing, RNA was extracted from PBMCs using TRIzol.

Sequences were derived from peripheral blood mononuclear cells (PBMCs), sampled at new diagnosis, from a patient treated with antithyroid drugs. These receptors came from a female donor with Graves disease.

On this clonotype itself: This is likely an artifact of a read error, given a far larger clone one base away. CDR3 in DNA: TGTGCCAGCAGCCCCCCGCGCTCCTACGAGCAGTACTTC. The encoded protein is CASSPPRSYEQYF. The chain links TRBV7-3 to TRBJ2-7; D is unresolved. The V gene's germline CDR1 is SGHTA and CDR2 FQGTGA. The CDR3 covers 13 residues. V shed 5 bases and J shed 0 bases, with 8 bases lying between them.

A remark on this clonotype: This clone may be a read error of a much larger clone one base away. The chain recombines TRBV4-1 with TRBJ2-5; 8 nucleotides align to TRBD2. CDR3 size: 14 residues. Germline V CDR1 and CDR2: MGHRA, YSYEKL. The CDR3 DNA reads TGCGCCAGCAGCCAAGACCGGGGGGGAGAGACCCAGCACTTC. Translating it yields CASSQDRGGETQHF.

This clonotype was seen at least ten times. The chain joins TRBV20-1 to TRBJ2-5, with D uncertain. The CDR3 length is 12 residues. The V and J ends lost 6 bases and 3 bases respectively, with 11 bases between them. Germline CDR1 is DFQATT and CDR2 is SNEGSKA (reference sequence). The CDR3: CSAFGTKETQYF. CDR3 nucleotide sequence: TGCAGTGCGTTCGGAACCAAAGAGACCCAGTACTTC.

To note about this clonotype: A far more abundant clone sits one base away, making this likely a read error. The rearrangement links TRBV12-3 or TRBV12-4 to TRBJ2-3; a weak D match, TRBD1 (5 bases). The J call may be in error: the DNA end matches TRBJ1-5 better. This CDR3 is 16 amino acids long. The CDR3 sequence: CASSYSSGGVQDTQHF. DNA for the CDR3: TGTGCCAGCAGTTATTCTAGCGGGGGGGTGCAAGATACGCAGCATTTT.

The V and J genes are TRBV5-6 and TRBJ2-1; a weak D match, TRBD1 (6 bases). This CDR3 is 15 amino acids long. Germline-derived CDR1 and CDR2 are SGHDT and YYEEEE. The V gene lost 0 bases and the J gene lost 12 bases, with 19 bases spanning the gap. The CDR3 sequence: CASSLGDTGAIAQFF. CDR3 bases: TGTGCCAGCAGCTTGGGGGACACTGGGGCAATCGCGCAGTTCTTC.

The table lists this clonotype with many counts. This rearrangement joins TRBV19 to TRBJ1-2; a possible D gene is TRBD1 (6 bases). Looked up from germline, CDR1 is LNHDA and CDR2 is SQIVND (reference sequence). Trimming removed 5 bases from V and 5 bases from J, with 15 bases in between. The CDR3 contains 14 residues. CDR3 sequence reads: CASSSRTDGYGYTF. The CDR3 DNA is TGTGCCAGTAGTTCGCGGACAGATGGATATGGCTACACCTTC.

Of note for this clonotype: Given a much more abundant clone one base away, this may be a read error. This chain joins TRBV30 and TRBJ2-1, with TRBD2 matching 7 bases. Losses at the gene ends were 1 base for V and 10 bases for J; bases not matched to a gene: 16. This CDR3 is 16 amino acids long. In germline, CDR1 is GTSNPN, CDR2 SVGIG (reference sequence). CDR3 DNA: TGTGCCTGGAGTGGGGGGGGAGCGACAGCACACTACGAGCAGTTCTTC. It codes for CAWSGGGATAHYEQFF.

This clonotype occurred a few times. V gene TRBV6-2 or TRBV6-3 combines with J gene TRBJ2-1; 7 nucleotides match TRBD2. The ends lost 5 bases at V and 3 bases at J; junction bases unmatched: 10. This CDR3 region has 16 residues. Germline CDR1 and CDR2: MNHEY and SVGEGT. The CDR3 loop reads CASSTSGTAGYNEQFF. CDR3 DNA: TGTGCCAGCAGTACCAGCGGGACGGCAGGCTACAATGAGCAGTTCTTC.

This clonotype was seen many times. V and J are TRBV20-1 and TRBJ1-2; D is unresolved. The CDR3 extends over 14 amino acids. Germline V CDR1 and CDR2: DFQATT, SNEGSKA (reference sequence). The V gene lost 0 bases and the J gene lost 2 bases, with 10 bases spanning the gap. CDR3 coding DNA: TGCAGTGCTAGAGATCGAAGGGCGAACTATGGCTACACCTTC. Protein sequence: CSARDRRANYGYTF.

The table lists this clonotype with many counts. This sequence joins TRBV18 and TRBJ2-2; D remains unclear. Trimming shortened V by 2 bases and J by 0 bases, and 7 bases separated the two germline ends. CDR1 KGHSH and CDR2 LQKENI come from the germline V gene. The CDR3 totals 15 residues. In DNA form, the CDR3 reads TGTGCCAGCTCACCAGTGTCCACGAACACCGGGGAGCTGTTTTTT. It translates to CASSPVSTNTGELFF.

Concerning this clonotype: A far larger clone lies a single base away; this is likely a read error. The chain recombines TRBV5-1 with TRBJ2-7, with a tentative D call TRBD2 (5 bases). The V end lost 0 bases, the J end lost 7 bases, and 17 bases lay between the germline ends. The V gene's germline CDR1 is SGHRS and CDR2 YFSETQ. CDR3 length: 15 residues. This CDR3 reads CASSLERLLDNEQYF. The CDR3 coding sequence is TGCGCCAGCAGCTTGGAGCGGCTCCTAGACAATGAGCAGTACTTC.

This clonotype came up a few times. V is TRBV4-3 and J is TRBJ1-6; TRBD1 might be the D (6 bases). The V end was cut by 5 bases, the J end by 9 bases, with 11 bases between. Germline-derived CDR1 and CDR2 are LGHNA and YSLEER. The CDR3 loop spans 13 amino acids. CDR3 sequence (DNA): TGCGCCAGCAGCTCATTAGGGGGTTCACCCCTCCACTTT. Its protein product is CASSSLGGSPLHF.

With respect to this clonotype: A read error may explain this, as a much larger clone is one base away. The genes are TRBV20-1 and TRBJ1-4, with D possibly being TRBD1 (6 bases). Between the trimmed V and J ends, which lost 6 bases and 13 bases, there was a span of 24 bases. CDR3 length: 14 amino acids. The germline gives CDR1 DFQATT, CDR2 SNEGSKA (reference sequence). CDR3 region: CSALPRTVGQRLFF. In DNA form, the CDR3 reads TGCAGTGCGCTTCCAAGGACAGTGGGCCAAAGACTGTTTTTT.

J is TRBJ2-3 and V is TRBV4-3; TRBD1 might be the D (5 bases). In germline, CDR1 is LGHNA, CDR2 YSLEER. CDR3 length equals 13 residues. The V and J ends lost 3 bases and 6 bases respectively, with 10 bases between them. The CDR3 loop is CASSQQQEDTQYF. Written as DNA, the CDR3 is TGCGCCAGCAGCCAGCAACAGGAGGATACGCAGTATTTT.

This clonotype was observed a few times. The chain is built from TRBV18 and TRBJ2-3; 8 nucleotides align to TRBD1. Looked up from germline, CDR1 is KGHSH and CDR2 is LQKENI. The CDR3 is 17 residues long. The trim removed 0 bases at V and 0 bases at J, leaving 5 bases unmatched. CDR3 nucleotides: TGTGCCAGCTCACCACCGCGGACAGGGCCGAGCACAGATACGCAGTATTTT. Protein product: CASSPPRTGPSTDTQYF.

Comment on this clonotype: A far larger clone is only one base removed, so a read error is likely. This chain joins TRBV7-8 and TRBJ2-1, with D uncertain. CDR1 and CDR2 from the germline V gene are SGHVS and FQNEAQ. The length of the CDR3 is 14 residues. CDR3 sequence (DNA): TGTGCCAGCAGCTTAGGGAGCTCCTACAATGAGCAGTCCTTC. Encoded protein: CASSLGSSYNEQSF.

At least ten counts were recorded for this clonotype. The chain couples TRBV18 to TRBJ1-2; 12 bases are a match to TRBD1. Germline V CDR1 and CDR2: KGHSH, LQKENI. The length of the CDR3 is 16 residues. V shed 2 bases, J shed 8 bases, and the junction held 9 bases outside the gene matches. The DNA of the CDR3 is TGTGCCAGCTCACCAACCCTGGGGACAGGGGGCCGGGGCTACACCTTC. Encoded protein: CASSPTLGTGGRGYTF. Based on the CDR3 plus reference TRBV18 and TRBJ1-2, the full variable domain is NAGVMQNPRHLVRRRGQEARLRCSPMKGHSHVYWYRQLPEEGLKFMVYLQKENIIDESGMPKERFSAEFPKEGPSILRIQQVVRGDSAAYFCASSPTLGTGGRGYTFGSGTRLTVV.

There are many counts of this clonotype. CDR3 nucleotides: TGTGCCAGCAGTAAAGGGCAGGGGGCGAATTCACCCCTCCACTTT. Residues: CASSKGQGANSPLHF. This chain joins TRBV28 and TRBJ1-6, with 8 bases lining up with TRBD1. The length of the CDR3 is 15 residues. Germline CDR1 MDHEN, CDR2 SYDVKM. Trimming removed 5 bases from V and 7 bases from J; junction bases left unmatched: 7. The whole variable domain, filled in from reference TRBV28 and TRBJ1-6, reads DVKVTQSSRYLVKRTGEKVFLECVQDMDHENMFWYRQDPGLGLRLIYFSYDVKMKEKGDIPEGYSVSREKKERFSLILESASTNQTSMYLCASSKGQGANSPLHFGNGTRLTVT.

Many counts were recorded for this clonotype. The V and J genes are TRBV30 and TRBJ1-4; D remains ambiguous. The CDR3 runs to 15 residues. The germline gives CDR1 GTSNPN, CDR2 SVGIG (reference sequence). The ends were cut back, 3 bases at V and 3 bases at J, with 14 bases in the middle. The CDR3 reads CAWSESGNANEKLFF. The CDR3, as DNA: TGTGCCTGGAGCGAAAGCGGCAACGCTAATGAAAAACTGTTTTTT. Based on the CDR3 plus reference TRBV30 and TRBJ1-4, the full variable domain is SQTIHQWPATLVQPVGSPLSLECTVEGTSNPNLYWYRQAAGRGLQLLFYSVGIGQISSEVPQNLSASRPQDRQFILSSKKLLLSDSGFYLCAWSESGNANEKLFFGSGTQLSVL.

This clonotype appeared many times. The J gene is TRBJ2-1, the V gene TRBV12-3 or TRBV12-4, with D unresolved. Trimming pared 3 bases from V and 7 bases from J, leaving 10 bases between. The CDR3 totals 13 residues. The CDR3 loop is CASSFFERNEQFF. The CDR3 DNA reads TGTGCCAGCAGTTTTTTTGAGAGGAATGAGCAGTTCTTC.